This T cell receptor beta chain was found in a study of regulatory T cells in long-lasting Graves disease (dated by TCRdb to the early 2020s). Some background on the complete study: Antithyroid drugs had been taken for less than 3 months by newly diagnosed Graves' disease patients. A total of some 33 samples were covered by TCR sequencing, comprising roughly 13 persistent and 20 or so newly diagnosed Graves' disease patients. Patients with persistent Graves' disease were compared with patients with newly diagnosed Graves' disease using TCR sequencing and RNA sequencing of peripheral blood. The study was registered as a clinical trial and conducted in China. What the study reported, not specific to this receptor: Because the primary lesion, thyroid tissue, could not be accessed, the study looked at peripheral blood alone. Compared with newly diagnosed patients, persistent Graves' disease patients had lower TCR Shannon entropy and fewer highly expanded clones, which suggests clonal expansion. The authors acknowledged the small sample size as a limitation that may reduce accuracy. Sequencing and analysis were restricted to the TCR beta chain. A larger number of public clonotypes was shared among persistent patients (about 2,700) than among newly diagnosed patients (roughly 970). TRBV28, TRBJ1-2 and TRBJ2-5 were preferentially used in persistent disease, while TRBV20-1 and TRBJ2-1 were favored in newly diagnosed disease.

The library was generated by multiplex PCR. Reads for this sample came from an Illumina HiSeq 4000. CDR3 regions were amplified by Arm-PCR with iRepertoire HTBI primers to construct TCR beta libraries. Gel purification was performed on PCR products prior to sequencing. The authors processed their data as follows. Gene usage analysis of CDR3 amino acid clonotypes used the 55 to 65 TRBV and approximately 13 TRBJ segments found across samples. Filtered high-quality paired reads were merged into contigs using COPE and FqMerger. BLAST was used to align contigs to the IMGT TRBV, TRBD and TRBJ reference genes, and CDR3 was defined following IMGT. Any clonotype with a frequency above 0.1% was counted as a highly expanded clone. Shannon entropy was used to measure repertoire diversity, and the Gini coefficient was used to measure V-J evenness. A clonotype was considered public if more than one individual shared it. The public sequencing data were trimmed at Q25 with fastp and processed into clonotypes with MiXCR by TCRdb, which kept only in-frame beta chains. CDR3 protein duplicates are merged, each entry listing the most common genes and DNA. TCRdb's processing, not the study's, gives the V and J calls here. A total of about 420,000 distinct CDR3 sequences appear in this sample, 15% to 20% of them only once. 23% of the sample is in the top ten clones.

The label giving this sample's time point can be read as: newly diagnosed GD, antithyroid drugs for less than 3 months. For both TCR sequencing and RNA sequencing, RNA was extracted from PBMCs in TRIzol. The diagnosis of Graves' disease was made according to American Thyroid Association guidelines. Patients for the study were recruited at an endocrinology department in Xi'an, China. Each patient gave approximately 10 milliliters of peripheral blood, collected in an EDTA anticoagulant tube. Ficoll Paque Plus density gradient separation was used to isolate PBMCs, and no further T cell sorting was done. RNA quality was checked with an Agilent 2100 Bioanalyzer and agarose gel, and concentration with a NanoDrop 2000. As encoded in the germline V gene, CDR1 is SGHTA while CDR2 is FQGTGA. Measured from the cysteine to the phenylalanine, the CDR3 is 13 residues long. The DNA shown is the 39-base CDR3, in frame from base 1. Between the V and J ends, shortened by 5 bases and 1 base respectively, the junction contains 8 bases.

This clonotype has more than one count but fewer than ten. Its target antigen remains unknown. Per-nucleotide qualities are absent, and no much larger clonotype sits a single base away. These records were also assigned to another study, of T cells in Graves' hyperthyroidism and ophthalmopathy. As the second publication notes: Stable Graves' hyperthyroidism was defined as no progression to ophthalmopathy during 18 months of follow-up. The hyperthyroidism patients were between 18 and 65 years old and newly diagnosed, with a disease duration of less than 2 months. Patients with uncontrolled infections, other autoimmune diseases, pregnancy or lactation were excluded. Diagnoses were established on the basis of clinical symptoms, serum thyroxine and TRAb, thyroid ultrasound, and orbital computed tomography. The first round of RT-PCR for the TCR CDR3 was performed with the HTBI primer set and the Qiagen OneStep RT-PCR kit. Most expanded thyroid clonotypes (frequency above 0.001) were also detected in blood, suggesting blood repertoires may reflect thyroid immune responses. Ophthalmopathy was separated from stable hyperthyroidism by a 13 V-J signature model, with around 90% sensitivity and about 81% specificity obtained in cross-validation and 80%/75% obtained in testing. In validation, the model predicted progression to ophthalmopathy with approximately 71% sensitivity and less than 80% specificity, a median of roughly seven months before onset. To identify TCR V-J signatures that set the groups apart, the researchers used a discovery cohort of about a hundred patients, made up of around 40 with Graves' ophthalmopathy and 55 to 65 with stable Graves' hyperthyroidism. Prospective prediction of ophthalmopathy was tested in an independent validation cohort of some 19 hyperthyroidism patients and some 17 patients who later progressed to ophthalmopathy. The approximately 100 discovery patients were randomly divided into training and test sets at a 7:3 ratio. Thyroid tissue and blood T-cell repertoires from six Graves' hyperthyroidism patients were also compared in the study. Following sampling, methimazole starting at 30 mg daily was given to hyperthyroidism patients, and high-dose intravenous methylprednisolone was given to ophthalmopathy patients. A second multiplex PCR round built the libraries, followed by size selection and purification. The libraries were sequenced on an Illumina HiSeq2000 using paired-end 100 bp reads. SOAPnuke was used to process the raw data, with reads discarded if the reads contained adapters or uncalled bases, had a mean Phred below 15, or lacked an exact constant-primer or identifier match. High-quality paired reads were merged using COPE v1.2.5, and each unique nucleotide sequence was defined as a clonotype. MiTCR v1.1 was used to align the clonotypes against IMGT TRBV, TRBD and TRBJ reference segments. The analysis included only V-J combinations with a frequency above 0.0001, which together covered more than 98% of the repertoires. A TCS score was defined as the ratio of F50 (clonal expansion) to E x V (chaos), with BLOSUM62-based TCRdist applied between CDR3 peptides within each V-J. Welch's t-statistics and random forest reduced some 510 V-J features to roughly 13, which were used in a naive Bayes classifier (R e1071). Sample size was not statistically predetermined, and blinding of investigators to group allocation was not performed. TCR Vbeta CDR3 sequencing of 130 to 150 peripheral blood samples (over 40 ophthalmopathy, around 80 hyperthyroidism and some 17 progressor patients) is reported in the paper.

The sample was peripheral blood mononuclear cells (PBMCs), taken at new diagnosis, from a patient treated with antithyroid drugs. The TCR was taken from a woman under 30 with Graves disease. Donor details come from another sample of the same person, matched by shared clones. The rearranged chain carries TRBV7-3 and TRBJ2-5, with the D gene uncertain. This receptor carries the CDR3 CASSRRIQETQYF. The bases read TGTGCCAGCAGCCGACGGATCCAAGAGACCCAGTACTTC.